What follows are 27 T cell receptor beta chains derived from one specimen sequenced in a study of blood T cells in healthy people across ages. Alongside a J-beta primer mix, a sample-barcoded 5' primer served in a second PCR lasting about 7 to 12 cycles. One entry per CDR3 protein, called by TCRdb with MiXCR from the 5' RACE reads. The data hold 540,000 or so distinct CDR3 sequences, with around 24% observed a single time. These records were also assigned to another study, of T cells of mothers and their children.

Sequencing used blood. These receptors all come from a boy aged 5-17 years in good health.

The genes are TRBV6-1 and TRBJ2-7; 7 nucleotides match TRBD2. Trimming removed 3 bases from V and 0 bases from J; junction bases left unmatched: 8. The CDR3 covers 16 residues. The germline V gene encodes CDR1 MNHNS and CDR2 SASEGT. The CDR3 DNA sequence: TGTGCCAGCAGTGAGGGGCGGGAGCGTAGCTCCTACGAGCAGTACTTC. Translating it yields CASSEGRERSSYEQYF.

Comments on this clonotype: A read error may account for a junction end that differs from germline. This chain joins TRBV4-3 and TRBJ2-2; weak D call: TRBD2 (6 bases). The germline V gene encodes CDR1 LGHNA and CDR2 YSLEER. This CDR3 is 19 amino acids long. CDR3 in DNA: TGCGCCAGCAGCCAAGATTACCTAGGACCCGCGGGGAACGCCGGGGAGCTGTTTTTT. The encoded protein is CASSQDYLGPAGNAGELFF.

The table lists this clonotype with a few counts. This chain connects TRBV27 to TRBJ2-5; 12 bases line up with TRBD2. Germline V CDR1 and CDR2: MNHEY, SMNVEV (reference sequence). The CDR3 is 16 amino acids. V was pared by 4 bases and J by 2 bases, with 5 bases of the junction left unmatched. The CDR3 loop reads CASSSGLAGTQETQYF. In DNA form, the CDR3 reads TGTGCCAGCAGTTCCGGACTAGCGGGGACTCAAGAGACCCAGTACTTC.

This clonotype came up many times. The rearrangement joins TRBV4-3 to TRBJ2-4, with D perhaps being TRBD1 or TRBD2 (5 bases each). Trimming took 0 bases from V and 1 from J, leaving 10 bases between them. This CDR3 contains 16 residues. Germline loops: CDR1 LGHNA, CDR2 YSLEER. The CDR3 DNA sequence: TGCGCCAGCAGCCAAGAGGTGGGGGTGGCCAAAAACATTCAGTACTTC. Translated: CASSQEVGVAKNIQYF.

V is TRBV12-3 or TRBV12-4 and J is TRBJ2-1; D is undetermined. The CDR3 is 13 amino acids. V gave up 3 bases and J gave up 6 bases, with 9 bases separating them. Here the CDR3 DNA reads TGTGCCAGCAGTTTTTTAGTTCGCAATGAGCAGTTCTTC. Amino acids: CASSFLVRNEQFF.

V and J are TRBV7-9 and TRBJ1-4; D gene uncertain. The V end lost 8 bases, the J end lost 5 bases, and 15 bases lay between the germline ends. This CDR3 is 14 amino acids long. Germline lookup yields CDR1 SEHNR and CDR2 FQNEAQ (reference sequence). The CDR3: CASGSQRQNEKLFF. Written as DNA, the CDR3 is TGTGCCAGCGGCAGTCAGCGACAAAATGAAAAACTGTTTTTT.

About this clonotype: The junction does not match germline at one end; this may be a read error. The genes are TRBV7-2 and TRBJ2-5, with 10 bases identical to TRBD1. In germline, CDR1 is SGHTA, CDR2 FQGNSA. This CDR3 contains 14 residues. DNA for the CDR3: TGTGCCAGCAGCCAGGACAGGGGGTTGGAGACCCGGTACTTC. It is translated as CASSQDRGLETRYF.

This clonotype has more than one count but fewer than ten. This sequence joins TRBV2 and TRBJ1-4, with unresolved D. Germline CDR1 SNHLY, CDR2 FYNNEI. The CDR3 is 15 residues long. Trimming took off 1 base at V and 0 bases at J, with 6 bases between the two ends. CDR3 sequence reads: CASSEEQTTNEKLFF. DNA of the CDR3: TGTGCCAGCAGTGAAGAGCAGACAACTAATGAAAAACTGTTTTTT.

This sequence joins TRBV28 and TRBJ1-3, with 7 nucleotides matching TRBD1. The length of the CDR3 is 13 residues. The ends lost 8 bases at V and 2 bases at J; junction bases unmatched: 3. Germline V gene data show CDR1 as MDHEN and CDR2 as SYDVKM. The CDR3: CASYQGAGNTIYF. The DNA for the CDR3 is TGTGCCAGCTATCAGGGGGCTGGAAACACCATATATTTT.

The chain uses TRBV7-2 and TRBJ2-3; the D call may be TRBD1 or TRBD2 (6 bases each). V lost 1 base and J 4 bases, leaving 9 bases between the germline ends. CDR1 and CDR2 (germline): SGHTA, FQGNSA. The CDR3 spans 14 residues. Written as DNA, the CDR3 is TGTGCCAGCAGCTTAGGGGGGGCCTCAGATACGCAGTATTTT. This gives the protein CASSLGGASDTQYF.

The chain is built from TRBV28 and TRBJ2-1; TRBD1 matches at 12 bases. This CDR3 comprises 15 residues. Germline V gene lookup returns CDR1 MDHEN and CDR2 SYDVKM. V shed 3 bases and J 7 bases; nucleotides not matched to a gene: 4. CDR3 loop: CASSFGGQGANEQFF. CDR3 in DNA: TGTGCCAGCAGTTTTGGGGGACAGGGGGCAAATGAGCAGTTCTTC.

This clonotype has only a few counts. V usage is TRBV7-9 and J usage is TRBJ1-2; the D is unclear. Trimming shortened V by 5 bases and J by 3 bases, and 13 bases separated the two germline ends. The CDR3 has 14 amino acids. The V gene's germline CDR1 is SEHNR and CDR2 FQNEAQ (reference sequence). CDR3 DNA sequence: TGTGCCAGCAGCCAGAAGCAAGTTGACTATGGCTACACCTTC. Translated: CASSQKQVDYGYTF.

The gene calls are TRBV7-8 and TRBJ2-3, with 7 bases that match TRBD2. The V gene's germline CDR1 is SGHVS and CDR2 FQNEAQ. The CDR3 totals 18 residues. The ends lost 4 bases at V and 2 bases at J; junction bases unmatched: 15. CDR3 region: CASSSPHVAGIITDTQYF. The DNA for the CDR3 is TGTGCCAGCAGCTCGCCCCATGTAGCGGGTATCATCACAGATACGCAGTATTTT.

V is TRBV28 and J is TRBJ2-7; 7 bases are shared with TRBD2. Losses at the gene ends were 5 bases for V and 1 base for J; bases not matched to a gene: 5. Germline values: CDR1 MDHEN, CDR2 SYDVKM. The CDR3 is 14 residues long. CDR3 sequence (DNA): TGTGCCAGCAGTGTGCAGGGACTATCCTACGAGCAGTACTTC. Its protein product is CASSVQGLSYEQYF. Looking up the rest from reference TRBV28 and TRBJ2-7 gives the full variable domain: DVKVTQSSRYLVKRTGEKVFLECVQDMDHENMFWYRQDPGLGLRLIYFSYDVKMKEKGDIPEGYSVSREKKERFSLILESASTNQTSMYLCASSVQGLSYEQYFGPGTRLTVT.

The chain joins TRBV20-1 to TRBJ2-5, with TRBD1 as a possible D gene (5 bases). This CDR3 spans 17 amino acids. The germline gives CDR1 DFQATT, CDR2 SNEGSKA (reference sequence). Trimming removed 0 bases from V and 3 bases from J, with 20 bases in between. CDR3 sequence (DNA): TGCAGTGCTAGAGATCCCCAGGGCAGGGTAGGTAAAGAGACCCAGTACTTC. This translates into CSARDPQGRVGKETQYF.

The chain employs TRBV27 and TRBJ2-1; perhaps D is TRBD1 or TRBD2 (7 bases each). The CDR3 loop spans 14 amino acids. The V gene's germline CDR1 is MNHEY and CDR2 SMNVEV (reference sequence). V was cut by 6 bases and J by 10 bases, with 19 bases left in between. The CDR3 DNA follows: TGTGCCAGCAGGGAGGGACTACCCAGGGGGGAGCAGTTCTTC. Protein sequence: CASREGLPRGEQFF.

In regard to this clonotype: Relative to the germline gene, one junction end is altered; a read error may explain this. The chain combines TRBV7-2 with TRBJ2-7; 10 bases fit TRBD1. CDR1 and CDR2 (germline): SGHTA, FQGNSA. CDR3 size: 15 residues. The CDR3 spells CASSYGQGVYYGQYF. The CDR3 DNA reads TGTGCCAGCAGCTATGGACAGGGGGTATACTACGGGCAGTACTTC.

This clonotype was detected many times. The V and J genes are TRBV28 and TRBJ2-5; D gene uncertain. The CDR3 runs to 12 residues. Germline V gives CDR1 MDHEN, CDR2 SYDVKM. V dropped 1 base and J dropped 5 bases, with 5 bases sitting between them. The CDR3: CASSLSWETQYF. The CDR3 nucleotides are TGTGCCAGCAGTTTATCCTGGGAGACCCAGTACTTC.

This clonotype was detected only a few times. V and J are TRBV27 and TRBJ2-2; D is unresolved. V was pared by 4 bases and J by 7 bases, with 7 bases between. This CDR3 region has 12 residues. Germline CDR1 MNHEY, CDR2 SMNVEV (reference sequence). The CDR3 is CASSWHGGELFF. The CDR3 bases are TGTGCCAGCAGTTGGCACGGCGGGGAGCTGTTTTTT.

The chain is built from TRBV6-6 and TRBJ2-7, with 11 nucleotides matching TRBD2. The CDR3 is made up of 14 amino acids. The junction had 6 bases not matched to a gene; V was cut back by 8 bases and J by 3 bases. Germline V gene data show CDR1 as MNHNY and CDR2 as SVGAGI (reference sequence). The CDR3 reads CASETSGKSYEQYF. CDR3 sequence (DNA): TGTGCCAGCGAGACTAGCGGGAAGAGCTACGAGCAGTACTTC.

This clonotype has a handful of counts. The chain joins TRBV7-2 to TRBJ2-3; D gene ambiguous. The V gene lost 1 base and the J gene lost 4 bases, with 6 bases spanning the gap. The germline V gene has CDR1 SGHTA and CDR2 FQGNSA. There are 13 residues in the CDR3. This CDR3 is CASSLDYPDTQYF. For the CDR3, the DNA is TGTGCCAGCAGCTTAGACTATCCAGATACGCAGTATTTT.

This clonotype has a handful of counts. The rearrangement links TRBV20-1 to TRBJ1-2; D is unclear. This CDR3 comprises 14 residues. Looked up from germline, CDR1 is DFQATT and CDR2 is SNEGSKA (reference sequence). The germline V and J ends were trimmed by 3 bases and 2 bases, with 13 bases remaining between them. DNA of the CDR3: TGCAGTGCTAGGGCGACCGAACGAAACTATGGCTACACCTTC. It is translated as CSARATERNYGYTF.

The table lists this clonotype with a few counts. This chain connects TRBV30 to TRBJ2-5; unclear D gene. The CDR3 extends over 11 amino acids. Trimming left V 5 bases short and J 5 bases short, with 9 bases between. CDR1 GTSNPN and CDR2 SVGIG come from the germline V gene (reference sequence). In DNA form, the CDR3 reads TGTGCCTGGTTGGGCGAGGAGACCCAGTACTTC. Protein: CAWLGEETQYF.

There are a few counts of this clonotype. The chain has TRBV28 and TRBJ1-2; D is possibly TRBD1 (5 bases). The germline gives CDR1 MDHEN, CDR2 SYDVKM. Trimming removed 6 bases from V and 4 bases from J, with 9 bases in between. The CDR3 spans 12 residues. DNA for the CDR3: TGTGCCAGCAGGACAGTTCCCTATGGCTACACCTTC. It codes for CASRTVPYGYTF.

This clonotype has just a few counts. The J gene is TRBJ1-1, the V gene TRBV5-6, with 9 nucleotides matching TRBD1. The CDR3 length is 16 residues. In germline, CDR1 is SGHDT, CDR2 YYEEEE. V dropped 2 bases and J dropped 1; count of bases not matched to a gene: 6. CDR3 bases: TGTGCCAGCAGCTTACGGACAGGGGTTGGGAACACTGAAGCTTTCTTT. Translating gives CASSLRTGVGNTEAFF.

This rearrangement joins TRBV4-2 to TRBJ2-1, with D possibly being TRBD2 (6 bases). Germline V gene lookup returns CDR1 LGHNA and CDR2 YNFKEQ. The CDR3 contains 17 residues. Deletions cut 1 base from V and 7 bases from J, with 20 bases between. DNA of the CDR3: TGTGCCAGCAGCCAAGGAGATCGGCGGGACCAAGAAAATGAGCAGTTCTTC. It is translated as CASSQGDRRDQENEQFF.

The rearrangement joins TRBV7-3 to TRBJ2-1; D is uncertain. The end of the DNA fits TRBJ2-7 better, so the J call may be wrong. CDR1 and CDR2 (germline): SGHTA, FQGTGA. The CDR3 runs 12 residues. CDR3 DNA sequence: TGTGCCAGCAGCTCCGGAGCTATAGAGCAGTACTTC. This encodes CASSSGAIEQYF.